This TCR beta chain originates from a study of T cell repertoires in ileal Crohn's disease. The sorted cells were lamina propria lymphocytes from surgical specimens, first isolated by density gradient. Profiled with immunoSEQ multiplex PCR; TCRdb holds only in-frame clones, not every one. The sample lists hundreds of clones, 85% to 90% seen once, with 13% in the top ten. Germline V gene lookup returns CDR1 MNHEY and CDR2 SMNVEV (reference sequence). V dropped 6 bases and J dropped 5; count of bases not matched to a gene: 13. This CDR3 is 15 amino acids long. This TCR was sampled from an adult with Crohn's disease. The chain is built from TRBV27 and TRBJ2-7; 7 nucleotides align to TRBD1. Sequenced sample: CD8+ T cells sorted from the ileum. In DNA, the CDR3 is TGTGCCAGCAGACGACAGGGCTCGGGAAGGAACGAGCAGTACTTC. This encodes CASRRQGSGRNEQYF.